This TCR beta chain was sequenced for a study of blood T cell repertoires in COVID-19. Trimming left V 1 base short and J 4 bases short, with 13 bases between. The CDR3 has 15 amino acids. Germline values: CDR1 SGHTA, CDR2 FQGNSA. Under the authors' procedure: Researchers report that nucleated cell counts were estimated from reference gene primer amplification. The method was immunoSEQ multiplex PCR; TCRdb's version includes in-frame clones alone and lacks a portion of them. The D gene and trimming were derived from the DNA, and the V and J assignments and clone size from that table. The sample holds 350,000 to 450,000 clones; more than 85% are singletons and the top ten take roughly 0.86%.

The receptor was isolated from a woman aged 40 to 49 who had been exposed to COVID-19. The rearrangement joins TRBV7-2 to TRBJ1-1, with D possibly being TRBD1 (5 bases). The specimen was PBMCs or T cells enriched from blood (not recorded which). The CDR3 spells CASSLVGGVGTEAFF. CDR3 DNA sequence: TGTGCCAGCAGCTTAGTAGGAGGGGTGGGCACTGAAGCTTTCTTT.